Below, 27 T cell receptor beta chains from the same sample are listed, as sequenced in a study of cytomegalovirus exposure and HLA in healthy donors. The protocol was immunoSEQ multiplex PCR, while the TCRdb copy is restricted to in-frame clones and leaves out a portion. The sample has 60,000 to 65,000 clones, 90% to 96% seen once. Specimen: PBMCs. These TCRs come from a young woman in good health and CMV-seronegative.

V and J are TRBV7-3 and TRBJ2-4; D is perhaps TRBD1 (5 bases). Germline values: CDR1 SGHTA, CDR2 FQGTGA. The V and J ends lost 2 bases and 8 bases respectively, with 10 bases between them. CDR3 length equals 13 residues. In DNA form, the CDR3 reads TGTGCCAGCAGCTTAGCAGGGATGGACATTCAGTACTTC. It translates to CASSLAGMDIQYF.

The chain couples TRBV7-6 to TRBJ2-2, with 10 bases matching TRBD1. This CDR3 region has 15 residues. The V segment lost 5 bases and the J segment 5 bases; nucleotides outside the gene matches: 5. Germline V gene data show CDR1 as SGHVS and CDR2 as FNYEAQ. CDR3 sequence: CASSGDRGHTGELFF. The CDR3 DNA reads as TGTGCCAGCAGCGGCGACAGGGGGCATACCGGGGAGCTGTTTTTT. Full variable domain (missing parts from reference TRBV7-6 and TRBJ2-2): GAGVSQSPRYKVTKRGQDVALRCDPISGHVSLYWYRQALGQGPEFLTYFNYEAQQDKSGLPNDRFSAERPEGSISTLTIQRTEQRDSAMYRCASSGDRGHTGELFFGEGSRLTVL.

J is TRBJ2-2 and V is TRBV18; D gene ambiguous. CDR3 length equals 16 residues. The germline V and J ends were trimmed by 0 bases and 3 bases, with 11 bases remaining between them. Per germline, CDR1 KGHSH and CDR2 LQKENI. This CDR3 is CASSPPSLRDTGELFF. The CDR3 region has the DNA TGTGCCAGCTCACCACCGTCTCTCCGGGACACCGGGGAGCTGTTTTTT. Full variable domain (rest looked up from reference TRBV18 and TRBJ2-2): NAGVMQNPRHLVRRRGQEARLRCSPMKGHSHVYWYRQLPEEGLKFMVYLQKENIIDESGMPKERFSAEFPKEGPSILRIQQVVRGDSAAYFCASSPPSLRDTGELFFGEGSRLTVL.

The chain links TRBV28 to TRBJ1-2, with TRBD1 matching 7 bases. Losses at the gene ends were 3 bases for V and 4 bases for J; bases not matched to a gene: 5. The germline V gene encodes CDR1 MDHEN and CDR2 SYDVKM. The CDR3 is 14 residues long. The CDR3 bases are TGTGCCAGCAGTTTTGGGGACAGACTCTATGGCTACACCTTC. Its protein is CASSFGDRLYGYTF.

V gene TRBV5-4 combines with J gene TRBJ1-2; 9 positions agree with TRBD1. CDR1 is SGHNT, CDR2 YYREEE, per germline (reference sequence). This CDR3 contains 15 residues. Losses at the gene ends were 4 bases for V and 2 bases for J; bases not matched to a gene: 6. The CDR3 loop is CASSPTGGENYGYTF. The CDR3 DNA reads as TGTGCCAGCAGCCCCACAGGGGGCGAAAACTATGGCTACACCTTC.

This clone was picked up a small number of times. The rearrangement joins TRBV28 to TRBJ1-5; the match to TRBD1 covers 7 bases. CDR3 length: 15 amino acids. With V trimmed by 3 bases and J by 3 bases, 5 bases remained unmatched. Germline CDR1 and CDR2: MDHEN and SYDVKM. CDR3 residues: CASSFRTGYNQPQHF. CDR3 DNA: TGTGCCAGCAGTTTTCGGACAGGCTACAATCAGCCCCAGCATTTT.

V usage is TRBV10-3 and J usage is TRBJ2-7; no clear D gene. The CDR3 totals 11 residues. Between the trimmed V and J ends, which lost 4 bases and 5 bases, there was a span of 6 bases. Germline lookup yields CDR1 ENHRY and CDR2 SYGVKD. The CDR3 loop reads CAISAADEQYF. The CDR3 bases are TGTGCCATCAGTGCCGCAGACGAGCAGTACTTC.

The chain joins TRBV6-1 to TRBJ2-2, with 7 bases lining up with TRBD2. The CDR3 sequence is 15 residues long. The trim removed 7 bases at V and 3 bases at J, leaving 8 bases unmatched. Germline V gives CDR1 MNHNS, CDR2 SASEGT. Here the CDR3 DNA reads TGTGCCAGCACCCGGACTAGTAGGGACACCGGGGAGCTGTTTTTT. It is translated as CASTRTSRDTGELFF.

The chain couples TRBV2 to TRBJ2-7; 8 bases agree with TRBD2. The germline gives CDR1 SNHLY, CDR2 FYNNEI. V lost 6 bases, J lost 2 bases, and 6 bases stayed unmatched. The CDR3 consists of 14 residues. The CDR3 reads CASRERGLTYEQYF. Here the CDR3 DNA reads TGTGCCAGCAGGGAGCGGGGGCTAACCTACGAGCAGTACTTC.

The chain recombines TRBV4-1 with TRBJ2-1; no definite D call. Germline CDR1 and CDR2: MGHRA and YSYEKL. The CDR3 contains 15 residues. V was cut by 3 bases and J by 2 bases, with 11 bases left in between. The CDR3 spells CASSQAGGPYNEQFF. In nucleotides, the CDR3 is TGCGCCAGCAGCCAGGCCGGCGGCCCCTACAATGAGCAGTTCTTC.

V is TRBV7-9 and J is TRBJ1-1, with 11 nucleotides matching TRBD1. This CDR3 spans 15 amino acids. Germline loops: CDR1 SEHNR, CDR2 FQNEAQ (reference sequence). The V segment lost 4 bases and the J segment 1 base; nucleotides outside the gene matches: 2. The CDR3 spells CASSWGTGGNTEAFF. The CDR3 nucleotides are TGTGCCAGCAGCTGGGGGACAGGGGGGAACACTGAAGCTTTCTTT.

The chain joins TRBV9 to TRBJ2-3; TRBD2 matches at 11 bases. Germline values: CDR1 SGDLS, CDR2 YYNGEE. This CDR3 comprises 18 residues. V shed 0 bases, J shed 8 bases, and the junction held 14 bases outside the gene matches. CDR3: CASSVDPGGSGRGGTQYF. Written as DNA, the CDR3 is TGTGCCAGCAGCGTAGACCCCGGGGGTAGCGGGAGGGGAGGTACGCAGTATTTT. The entire variable domain, with the rest obtained from reference TRBV9 and TRBJ2-3, is as follows: DSGVTQTPKHLITATGQRVTLRCSPRSGDLSVYWYQQSLDQGLQFLIQYYNGEERAKGNILERFSAQQFPDLHSELNLSSLELGDSALYFCASSVDPGGSGRGGTQYFGPGTRLTVL.

The gene calls are TRBV29-1 and TRBJ1-1, with 7 positions matching TRBD1. The V segment lost 3 bases and the J segment 2 bases; nucleotides outside the gene matches: 12. This CDR3 has 16 residues. In germline, CDR1 is SQVTM, CDR2 ANQGSEA. CDR3 DNA sequence: TGCAGCGTTGATAACAGGGGCCGCCCTAATAACACTGAAGCTTTCTTT. As protein: CSVDNRGRPNNTEAFF. The full variable domain, completed using reference TRBV29-1 and TRBJ1-1, is SAVISQKPSRDICQRGTSLTIQCQVDSQVTMMFWYRQQPGQSLTLIATANQGSEATYESGFVIDKFPISRPNLTFSTLTVSNMSPEDSSIYLCSVDNRGRPNNTEAFFGQGTRLTVV.

The rearrangement joins TRBV19 to TRBJ2-5; D ambiguous. V was trimmed by 5 bases and J by 5 bases, leaving 12 bases between them. The CDR3 has 13 residues. CDR1 is LNHDA, CDR2 SQIVND, per germline (reference sequence). The CDR3 is CASSADFPETQYF. CDR3 nucleotides: TGTGCCAGTAGTGCCGACTTCCCGGAGACCCAGTACTTC.

The V gene is TRBV11-2, the J gene TRBJ2-5, with D possibly TRBD2 on 6 matching bases. The germline CDR1 and CDR2 sequences are SGHAT and FQNNGV. V was pared by 5 bases and J by 4 bases, with 17 bases between. The CDR3 runs to 15 residues. The CDR3, as DNA: TGTGCCAGCAGCCGCTTCGGGCTGCGGGGAGAGACCCAGTACTTC. Its translation is CASSRFGLRGETQYF.

The chain links TRBV7-3 to TRBJ1-4, with 12 bases identical to TRBD1. The CDR3 runs 15 residues. CDR1 is SGHTA, CDR2 FQGTGA, per germline. V trimming: 2 bases; J trimming: 13 bases; junction bases outside the gene matches: 8. CDR3 sequence reads: CASSLFPGDRGPLFF. In DNA form, the CDR3 reads TGTGCCAGCAGCTTATTCCCGGGGGACAGGGGGCCACTGTTTTTT.

The chain couples TRBV9 to TRBJ2-1; TRBD2 is a possible D gene (5 bases). Germline V gives CDR1 SGDLS, CDR2 YYNGEE. The CDR3 runs to 15 residues. V was trimmed by 4 bases and J by 2 bases, leaving 13 bases between them. The DNA for the CDR3 is TGTGCCAGCAGCCCCACTAGTGGAGCCTACAATGAGCAGTTCTTC. Translating gives CASSPTSGAYNEQFF. The variable domain in full, with the rest retrieved from reference TRBV9 and TRBJ2-1, is DSGVTQTPKHLITATGQRVTLRCSPRSGDLSVYWYQQSLDQGLQFLIQYYNGEERAKGNILERFSAQQFPDLHSELNLSSLELGDSALYFCASSPTSGAYNEQFFGPGTRLTVL.

Here the CDR3 reads CASGPGGETQYF. For the CDR3, the DNA is TGTGCCAGTGGCCCAGGGGGGGAGACCCAGTACTTC. The chain is built from TRBV7-3 and TRBJ2-5; tentative D call: TRBD1 (7 bases). There are 12 residues in the CDR3. Germline-derived CDR1 and CDR2 are SGHTA and FQGTGA. The germline V and J ends were trimmed by 9 bases and 5 bases, with 13 bases remaining between them.

This chain uses TRBV7-2 with TRBJ2-3; 12 bases agree with TRBD2. V was clipped by 2 bases and J by 1 base; unmatched bases: 1. The CDR3 covers 16 residues. The germline V gene encodes CDR1 SGHTA and CDR2 FQGNSA. The CDR3 DNA reads TGTGCCAGCAGCTTACGGACTAGCGGGGGCACAGATACGCAGTATTTT. Translation gives CASSLRTSGGTDTQYF. The full variable domain, with the rest looked up from reference TRBV7-2 and TRBJ2-3, is GAGVSQSPSNKVTEKGKDVELRCDPISGHTALYWYRQSLGQGLEFLIYFQGNSAPDKSGLPSDRFSAERTGGSVSTLTIQRTQQEDSAVYLCASSLRTSGGTDTQYFGPGTRLTVL.

This clone showed up just once. The chain links TRBV5-5 to TRBJ2-7; 7 nucleotides align to TRBD2. Per the germline V gene, CDR1 is SGHKS and CDR2 is YYEKEE (reference sequence). V lost 0 bases to trimming and J lost 3 bases; unmatched junction nucleotides: 12. The length of the CDR3 is 17 residues. The CDR3 bases are TGTGCCAGCAGCTTGGCCCAATCCCAGGGCGGGGGCTACGAGCAGTACTTC. Residues: CASSLAQSQGGGYEQYF.

J is TRBJ2-1 and V is TRBV7-9; D may be TRBD2 (6 bases). The CDR3 length is 16 residues. Trimming stripped 5 bases from V and 5 bases from J, with 19 bases between. Germline-derived CDR1 and CDR2 are SEHNR and FQNEAQ (reference sequence). The CDR3 region is CASSHPGGRPNNEQFF. The CDR3 bases are TGTGCCAGCAGCCACCCCGGTGGGAGGCCCAACAATGAGCAGTTCTTC.

The chain combines TRBV5-1 with TRBJ2-5; 11 positions agree with TRBD2. The CDR3 loop spans 16 amino acids. In germline, CDR1 is SGHRS, CDR2 YFSETQ. Unmatched junction bases numbered 12, after V lost 4 bases and J lost 7 bases. CDR3: CASSPIAGGAGGTQYF. CDR3 bases: TGCGCCAGCAGCCCGATAGCGGGGGGGGCCGGTGGGACCCAGTACTTC.

This clone has only one observation. The chain joins TRBV15 to TRBJ2-5; D is possibly TRBD2 (7 bases). In germline, CDR1 is LNHNV, CDR2 YYDKDF (reference sequence). Deletions cut 5 bases from V and 2 bases from J, with 18 bases between. The CDR3 covers 16 residues. This CDR3 reads CATSARWGGGQETQYF. Here the CDR3 DNA reads TGTGCCACCAGCGCCCGATGGGGAGGGGGTCAAGAGACCCAGTACTTC.

V usage is TRBV6-5 and J usage is TRBJ1-2; tentative D call: TRBD1 (5 bases). This CDR3 has 14 residues. Germline V gene sequence: CDR1 MNHEY, CDR2 SVGAGI. V lost 0 bases to trimming and J lost 8 bases, with 13 bases between them. CDR3 in DNA: TGTGCCAGCAGTTACTCGGGAGGGGCTGGGGGCTACACCTTC. This codes for CASSYSGGAGGYTF.

This rearrangement joins TRBV7-3 to TRBJ1-5, with TRBD1 matching 7 bases. This CDR3 is 13 amino acids long. J was trimmed by 9 bases and V by 5 bases; bases with no gene match: 7. CDR1 is SGHTA, CDR2 FQGTGA, per germline. CDR3 sequence (DNA): TGTGCCAGCAGCCTAGGACAGGCCGGGCCCCAGCATTTT. As protein: CASSLGQAGPQHF.

V gene TRBV18 combines with J gene TRBJ1-2; possible D gene TRBD1, 5 bases. Germline loops: CDR1 KGHSH, CDR2 LQKENI. The CDR3 extends over 15 amino acids. The V end was cut by 2 bases, the J end by 2 bases, with 12 bases between. The CDR3 loop is CASSPGAGPNYGYTF. The DNA of the CDR3 is TGTGCCAGCTCACCAGGGGCAGGGCCCAACTATGGCTACACCTTC.

Note on this clone: This same CDR3 is encoded by further DNA sequences in the sample. The chain carries TRBV6-4 and TRBJ2-3, with TRBD1 identical over 10 bases. Germline CDR1 is MRHNA and CDR2 is SNTAGT. Trimming removed 6 bases from V and 4 bases from J; junction bases left unmatched: 4. The CDR3 spans 14 residues. CDR3 nucleotides: TGTGCCAGCAGCGACGGACAGGGGGCAGATACGCAGTATTTT. This gives the protein CASSDGQGADTQYF.